This T cell receptor beta chain was recovered during a study of early T cells in non-severe SARS-CoV-2 infection. As for the study in general: Sequenced bulk RNA came from whole blood that was unsorted, and chains were unpaired.

The CDR3 is made up of 17 amino acids. Germline V CDR1 and CDR2: SGHRS, YFSETQ. Losses at the gene ends were 3 bases for V and 2 bases for J; bases not matched to a gene: 7. This clonotype was detected a few times. Unique molecular identifiers were attached to individual cDNA molecules. MiXCR, applied by TCRdb to the 5' RACE reads, yields one record per CDR3 protein. The sample records tens of thousands of distinct CDR3 sequences, 4.5% to 5.5% being singletons. The specimen was whole blood. The clonotype was recovered from an adult who was a healthcare worker with PCR-confirmed SARS-CoV-2 infection or an uninfected control (not recorded which). V usage is TRBV5-1 and J usage is TRBJ2-3; 12 nucleotides match TRBD2. The CDR3 loop reads CASSSMTSGGPTDTQYF. Written as DNA, the CDR3 is TGCGCCAGCAGCTCAATGACTAGCGGGGGACCCACAGATACGCAGTATTTT. Full variable domain (outside the CDR3, taken from reference TRBV5-1 and TRBJ2-3): KAGVTQTPRYLIKTRGQQVTLSCSPISGHRSVSWYQQTPGQGLQFLFEYFSETQRNKGNFPGRFSGRQFSNSRSEMNVSTLELGDSALYLCASSSMTSGGPTDTQYFGPGTRLTVL.